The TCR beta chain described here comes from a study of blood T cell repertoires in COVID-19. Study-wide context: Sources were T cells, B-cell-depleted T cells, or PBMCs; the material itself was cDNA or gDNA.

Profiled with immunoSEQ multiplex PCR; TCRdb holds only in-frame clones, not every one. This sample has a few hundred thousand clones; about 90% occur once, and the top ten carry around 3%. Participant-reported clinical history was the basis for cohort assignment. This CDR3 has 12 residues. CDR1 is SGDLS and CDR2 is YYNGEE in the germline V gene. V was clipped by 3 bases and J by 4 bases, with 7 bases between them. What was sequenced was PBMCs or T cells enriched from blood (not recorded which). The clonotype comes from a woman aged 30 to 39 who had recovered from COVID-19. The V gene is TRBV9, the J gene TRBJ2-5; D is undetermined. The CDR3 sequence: CASSGGIETQYF. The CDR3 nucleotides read TGTGCCAGCAGCGGAGGAATAGAGACCCAGTACTTC.